This TCR beta chain was documented in a study of memory CD4+ T cells and cytomegalovirus serostatus. Study as a whole: Of the healthy Belgian adults, roughly ten were CMV seropositive and approximately 24 seronegative.

In the authors' methods: After removing out-of-frame reads, approximately 2 million distinct TCRbeta sequences remained. Produced via immunoSEQ multiplex PCR; TCRdb's table is partial and in-frame only. V, J and clone size derive from that table, while D and trimming were established from the DNA sequence. The sample includes about 82,000 clones, 80% of them seen just once. The sort gate was single viable CD3+CD4+CD8-CD45RO+ cells for memory CD4+ T cells. CMV serostatus came from serum IgG against pp150, pp28, p38, p52. The specimen was memory CD4+ T cells from blood. This receptor was identified in an adult in good health and CMV-seronegative.

The CDR3 DNA follows: TGTGCCAGTAGTATGGGGGGGAACACTGAAGCTTTCTTT. This codes for CASSMGGNTEAFF. The rearrangement uses TRBV19 and TRBJ1-1; possibly TRBD1 for D (5 bases). Germline loops: CDR1 LNHDA, CDR2 SQIVND (reference sequence). Trimming cost V 3 bases and J 1 base, with 6 bases left between them. The CDR3 is 13 residues long.